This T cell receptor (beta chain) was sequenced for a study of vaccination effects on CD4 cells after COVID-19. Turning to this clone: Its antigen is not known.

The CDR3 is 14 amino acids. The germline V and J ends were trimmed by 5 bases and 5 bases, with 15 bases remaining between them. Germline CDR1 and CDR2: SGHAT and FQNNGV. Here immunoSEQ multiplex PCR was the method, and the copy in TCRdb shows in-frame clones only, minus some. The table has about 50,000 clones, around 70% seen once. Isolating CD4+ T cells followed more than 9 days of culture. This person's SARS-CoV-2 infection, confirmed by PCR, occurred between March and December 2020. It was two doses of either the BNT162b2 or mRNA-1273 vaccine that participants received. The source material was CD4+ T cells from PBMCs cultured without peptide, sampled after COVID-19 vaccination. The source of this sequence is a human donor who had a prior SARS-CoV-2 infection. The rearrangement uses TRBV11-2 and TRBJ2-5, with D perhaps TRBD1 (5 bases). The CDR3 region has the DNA TGTGCCAGCAGCGCCTACCAGGGTGGCGAGACCCAGTACTTC. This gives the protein CASSAYQGGETQYF.